What follows are 23 T cell receptor beta chains derived from one specimen sequenced in a study of T-cell reconstitution after alpha-beta-depleted transplantation in children. Unique molecular identifiers were incorporated into the prepared TCRbeta library. TCRdb reprocessed the PCR reads via MiXCR and lists one record per CDR3 protein. Counted here are over 450,000 distinct CDR3 sequences, roughly 10% occurring once; the ten biggest clones make up 2% to 2.5%. Source: PBMCs, taken before TCRalphabeta/CD19-depleted stem cell transplant. These receptor sequences come from a child under 10 years old with inherited bone marrow failure, due to receive a stem cell transplant.

This clonotype came up many times. V gene TRBV6-5 combines with J gene TRBJ2-7; 7 nucleotides align to TRBD2. This CDR3 spans 14 amino acids. The germline CDR1 and CDR2 sequences are MNHEY and SVGAGI. J gave up 1 base and V 5 bases, and 5 bases lay outside the gene matches. The CDR3 reads CASSHASGSYEQYF. The CDR3, as DNA: TGTGCCAGCAGTCACGCTAGCGGTTCCTACGAGCAGTACTTC.

Many counts were recorded for this clonotype. This sequence joins TRBV7-2 and TRBJ2-3; no definite D call. Trimming stripped 2 bases from V and 2 bases from J, with 11 bases between. The CDR3 contains 15 residues. Germline lookup yields CDR1 SGHTA and CDR2 FQGNSA. The CDR3 DNA follows: TGTGCCAGCAGCTTATTGGGGTCCTACACAGATACGCAGTATTTT. It specifies CASSLLGSYTDTQYF.

This clonotype was picked up many times. V and J are TRBV11-2 and TRBJ2-6; 7 nucleotides agree with TRBD2. The V gene's germline CDR1 is SGHAT and CDR2 FQNNGV. The CDR3 sequence is 15 residues long. The CDR3 sequence: CAGKGGSTGANVLTF. CDR3 sequence (DNA): TGTGCTGGCAAGGGCGGGAGTACTGGGGCCAACGTCCTGACTTTC.

The chain recombines TRBV19 with TRBJ2-1; 7 bases map to TRBD2. CDR3 length: 15 amino acids. J was trimmed by 0 bases and V by 5 bases; bases with no gene match: 4. Germline V CDR1 and CDR2: LNHDA, SQIVND (reference sequence). The CDR3 here is CASSWEGSSYNEQFF. The CDR3 coding sequence is TGTGCCAGTAGTTGGGAGGGGAGCTCCTACAATGAGCAGTTCTTC.

This clonotype has more than one count but fewer than ten. The chain is built from TRBV12-3 or TRBV12-4 and TRBJ1-5, with 8 bases lining up with TRBD1. The trim removed 4 bases at V and 3 bases at J, leaving 2 bases unmatched. CDR3 size: 14 residues. CDR3: CASSWGQVNQPQHF. The CDR3 region has the DNA TGTGCCAGCAGTTGGGGACAGGTCAATCAGCCCCAGCATTTT.

This clonotype occurred many times. V and J are TRBV7-9 and TRBJ2-1; 11 nucleotides line up with TRBD2. Germline CDR1 SEHNR, CDR2 FQNEAQ (reference sequence). V lost 1 base and J lost 6; bases outside the gene matches: 5. This CDR3 is built from 16 residues. In nucleotides, the CDR3 is TGTGCCAGCAGCTTAGTCCTAGCGGGAGGCCTCAATGAGCAGTTCTTC. Translation gives CASSLVLAGGLNEQFF. Based on the CDR3 plus reference TRBV7-9 and TRBJ2-1, the full variable domain is DTGVSQNPRHKITKRGQNVTFRCDPISEHNRLYWYRQTLGQGPEFLTYFQNEAQLEKSRLLSDRFSAERPKGSFSTLEIQRTEQGDSAMYLCASSLVLAGGLNEQFFGPGTRLTVL.

The chain carries TRBV7-9 and TRBJ2-3; D may be TRBD1 (5 bases). CDR3 length equals 14 residues. Germline CDR1 is SEHNR and CDR2 is FQNEAQ (reference sequence). V gave up 6 bases and J gave up 3 bases, with 13 bases separating them. Here the CDR3 DNA reads TGTGCCAGCAGTTTTGCCCAGGGAACAGATACGCAGTATTTT. This gives the protein CASSFAQGTDTQYF.

This chain uses TRBV6-5 with TRBJ2-7, with TRBD1 as a possible D gene (5 bases). Germline CDR1 MNHEY, CDR2 SVGAGI. The V and J ends lost 3 bases and 2 bases respectively, with 17 bases between them. There are 16 residues in the CDR3. CDR3: CASSYNPQGIPYEQYF. The CDR3 region has the DNA TGTGCCAGCAGTTATAATCCTCAGGGAATCCCCTACGAGCAGTACTTC.

V gene TRBV2 combines with J gene TRBJ1-1, with D maybe TRBD1 (5 bases). CDR1 is SNHLY and CDR2 is FYNNEI in the germline V gene. V gave up 6 bases and J gave up 0 bases, with 17 bases separating them. The CDR3 sequence is 16 residues long. DNA of the CDR3: TGTGCCAGCAGACTCGACAGAGAAAACATGAACACTGAAGCTTTCTTT. Protein: CASRLDRENMNTEAFF.

This clonotype was counted at least ten times. J is TRBJ2-2 and V is TRBV11-2; TRBD2 matches at 8 bases. V was pared by 5 bases and J by 7 bases, with 9 bases of the junction left unmatched. The CDR3 has 15 residues. Germline CDR1 is SGHAT and CDR2 is FQNNGV. CDR3 DNA: TGTGCCAGCAGCCCCCGGCTAGCGGGTTTCGGGGAGCTGTTTTTT. Encoded protein: CASSPRLAGFGELFF.

The chain is built from TRBV20-1 and TRBJ2-7; the D gene is possibly TRBD1 (6 bases). V was pared by 5 bases and J by 2 bases, with 13 bases between. The CDR3 has 13 amino acids. From germline, CDR1 is DFQATT and CDR2 SNEGSKA (reference sequence). DNA for the CDR3: TGCAGTGCTGAACAGGGCGACCCCTACGAGCAGTACTTC. Translated: CSAEQGDPYEQYF.

This clonotype has at least ten counts. This sequence joins TRBV29-1 and TRBJ2-5; D is ambiguous. Germline CDR1 reads SQVTM; CDR2 reads ANQGSEA. This CDR3 comprises 12 residues. With 6 bases removed from V and 2 bases from J, the gap between germline ends came to 10 bases. The CDR3 region is CSVQAVQETQYF. For the CDR3, the DNA is TGCAGCGTGCAGGCCGTTCAAGAGACCCAGTACTTC.

This clonotype was seen many times. The chain has TRBV13 and TRBJ1-2, with D uncertain. Trimming cost V 5 bases and J 12 bases, with 16 bases left between them. This CDR3 comprises 12 residues. Germline lookup yields CDR1 PRHDT and CDR2 FYEKMQ (reference sequence). The CDR3 here is CASSPSGWGNTF. Written as DNA, the CDR3 is TGTGCCAGCAGCCCTTCGGGGTGGGGAAACACCTTC.

This clonotype was observed at least ten times. The chain combines TRBV28 with TRBJ2-1; D is uncertain. Trimming pared 8 bases from V and 7 bases from J, leaving 12 bases between. CDR1 and CDR2 from the germline V gene are MDHEN and SYDVKM. The CDR3 runs to 12 residues. The CDR3 loop reads CASAPAWNEQFF. The CDR3 DNA reads TGTGCCAGCGCGCCGGCGTGGAATGAGCAGTTCTTC.

The rearrangement joins TRBV6-5 to TRBJ1-4; 7 nucleotides agree with TRBD1. Germline CDR1 is MNHEY and CDR2 is SVGAGI. V lost 4 bases, J lost 4 bases, and 3 bases stayed unmatched. This CDR3 is 14 amino acids long. The CDR3 spells CASSLTGRNEKLFF. DNA for the CDR3: TGTGCCAGCAGTTTGACAGGGCGTAATGAAAAACTGTTTTTT.

This clonotype was observed at least ten times. This chain connects TRBV7-2 to TRBJ2-5; 7 bases agree with TRBD2. This CDR3 contains 16 residues. V was clipped by 3 bases and J by 5 bases; unmatched bases: 12. CDR1 and CDR2 (germline): SGHTA, FQGNSA. The CDR3 region has the DNA TGTGCCAGCAGCTTCAACGCAGCGGGGAGTAGGGAGACCCAGTACTTC. Its protein is CASSFNAAGSRETQYF.

This chain connects TRBV5-4 to TRBJ2-5, with D possibly TRBD2 on 6 matching bases. CDR3 length: 14 amino acids. Germline loops: CDR1 SGHNT, CDR2 YYREEE (reference sequence). Trimming took off 4 bases at V and 4 bases at J, with 14 bases between the two ends. CDR3 DNA: TGTGCCAGCAGCCAAGCTAGCGTTGGAGAGACCCAGTACTTC. It encodes CASSQASVGETQYF.

The rearrangement uses TRBV20-1 and TRBJ2-1, with 8 bases that match TRBD1. CDR1 and CDR2 (germline): DFQATT, SNEGSKA (reference sequence). The CDR3 is made up of 15 amino acids. The junction had 11 bases not matched to a gene; V was cut back by 3 bases and J by 7 bases. CDR3 residues: CSASQGASVLNEQFF. In DNA, the CDR3 is TGCAGTGCTAGTCAGGGGGCGTCGGTTCTTAATGAGCAGTTCTTC.

This clonotype was picked up many times. The J gene is TRBJ2-3, the V gene TRBV7-2; D unresolved. From germline, CDR1 is SGHTA and CDR2 FQGNSA. The CDR3 covers 14 residues. Trimming stripped 5 bases from V and 0 bases from J, with 9 bases between. The CDR3 DNA reads TGTGCCAGCAGCATAGATACTAGCACAGATACGCAGTATTTT. Its protein is CASSIDTSTDTQYF. Full variable domain (missing parts from reference TRBV7-2 and TRBJ2-3): GAGVSQSPSNKVTEKGKDVELRCDPISGHTALYWYRQSLGQGLEFLIYFQGNSAPDKSGLPSDRFSAERTGGSVSTLTIQRTQQEDSAVYLCASSIDTSTDTQYFGPGTRLTVL.

This clonotype has a handful of counts. The CDR3 is CASSLTGFSGNTIYF. The DNA for the CDR3 is TGTGCCAGCAGCTTAACCGGCTTCTCTGGAAACACCATATATTTT. The rearrangement links TRBV7-2 to TRBJ1-3; D remains unclear. CDR3 length: 15 residues. The V end lost 2 bases, the J end lost 0 bases, and 8 bases lay between the germline ends. The germline V gene encodes CDR1 SGHTA and CDR2 FQGNSA.

In its sample, this clonotype was seen many times. V is TRBV30 and J is TRBJ2-1; D remains ambiguous. CDR1 GTSNPN and CDR2 SVGIG come from the germline V gene (reference sequence). This CDR3 contains 15 residues. V lost 2 bases and J 0 bases, leaving 11 bases between the germline ends. The CDR3 DNA sequence: TGTGCCTGGAGTCGAGCTAGTAACTCCTACAATGAGCAGTTCTTC. It translates to CAWSRASNSYNEQFF.

A note on this clonotype: A much more abundant neighbour one base away suggests this may be a read error. This chain links TRBV5-1 with TRBJ1-5; 7 positions match TRBD1. CDR3 length: 15 residues. Germline values: CDR1 SGHRS, CDR2 YFSETQ. Trimming at V came to 0 bases and at J to 7 bases, leaving 7 bases not matched to a gene. The CDR3 region is CASSLGQGADQPQHF. The CDR3 DNA follows: TGCGCCAGCAGCTTGGGACAGGGAGCCGACCAGCCCCAGCATTTT.

This clonotype was counted at least ten times. The chain uses TRBV28 and TRBJ2-7; 8 bases are a match to TRBD2. The germline V gene encodes CDR1 MDHEN and CDR2 SYDVKM. The junction had 8 bases not matched to a gene; V was cut back by 5 bases and J by 2 bases. The CDR3 is 15 residues long. The CDR3 loop is CASSVLLAEAYEQYF. The CDR3, as DNA: TGTGCCAGCAGTGTCCTACTAGCGGAGGCCTACGAGCAGTACTTC.